The 31 T cell receptor beta chains given below trace back to one sample, sequenced in a study of T cell repertoires in cytomegalovirus infection. From the reads, TCRdb called clonotypes with MiXCR, one entry per CDR3 protein. The sample has nearly 70,000 distinct CDR3 sequences, about 23% seen once; the top ten hold around 79%. Their specific antigens are unknown. The sequenced sample consisted of PBMCs, sequenced either directly or after in vitro stimulation (not recorded which). The receptors here all came from a human donor in good health (CMV status not recorded). Some clones in this sample may be carry-over from other donors' samples.

This clonotype appeared many times. This chain connects TRBV6-1 to TRBJ2-7, with TRBD2 matching 8 bases. The CDR3 length is 14 residues. Per germline, CDR1 MNHNS and CDR2 SASEGT. The V gene end was trimmed by 11 bases and the J gene end by 3 bases; junction bases not matched to a gene: 12. CDR3 coding DNA: TGTGCCGTTGGGGGCGGGAGGACCCTCTACGAGCAGTACTTC. Amino acid sequence: CAVGGGRTLYEQYF.

This clonotype occurred a few times. V and J are TRBV29-1 and TRBJ2-3; maybe TRBD1 (6 bases). CDR1 is SQVTM and CDR2 is ANQGSEA in the germline V gene. The CDR3 totals 14 residues. V lost 7 bases to trimming and J lost 1 base, with 15 bases between them. The CDR3 loop reads CSAQSGGGTDTQYF. For the CDR3, the DNA is TGCAGCGCGCAGAGTGGGGGCGGCACAGATACGCAGTATTTT.

Of note for this clonotype: Sequence at one end of the junction differs from germline and may be a read error. The CDR3 here is CASSLSTGGWDTQYF. CDR3 DNA sequence: TGTGCCAGCAGCTTATCAACGGGGGGGTGGGATACCCAGTATTTT. This chain links TRBV7-2 with TRBJ2-3; 8 bases fit TRBD2. Germline V gene data show CDR1 as SGHTA and CDR2 as FQGNSA. This CDR3 spans 15 amino acids.

This chain joins TRBV14 and TRBJ2-2, with 12 positions matching TRBD2. V shed 4 bases and J 1 base; nucleotides not matched to a gene: 1. In germline, CDR1 is SGHDN, CDR2 FVKESK. This CDR3 has 16 residues. The CDR3 nucleotides are TGTGCCAGCAGCCCGGGACTAGCGGGGAACACCGGGGAGCTGTTTTTT. Translated: CASSPGLAGNTGELFF.

This clonotype has a handful of counts. The chain links TRBV7-2 to TRBJ1-6, with TRBD1 matching 7 bases. Germline CDR1 and CDR2: SGHTA and FQGNSA. The CDR3 runs to 16 residues. V gave up 6 bases and J gave up 5 bases; unmatched junction bases: 10. The CDR3 sequence is CASSTYRGRNNSPLHF. As DNA, the CDR3 is TGTGCCAGCAGTACTTACAGGGGACGCAATAATTCACCCCTCCACTTT.

This sequence joins TRBV27 and TRBJ2-5; D uncertain. Trimming took 6 bases from V and 7 from J, leaving 9 bases between them. CDR1 and CDR2 (germline): MNHEY, SMNVEV (reference sequence). The CDR3 is 11 residues long. CDR3: CASSPQTTQYF. DNA of the CDR3: TGTGCCAGCAGCCCTCAGACGACCCAGTACTTC.

The genes are TRBV28 and TRBJ1-3; D gene ambiguous. This CDR3 contains 15 residues. Germline CDR1 and CDR2: MDHEN and SYDVKM. Trimming pared 2 bases from V and 0 bases from J, leaving 8 bases between. The CDR3 sequence: CASSLPPFSGNTIYF. As DNA, the CDR3 is TGTGCCAGCAGTTTACCGCCTTTCTCTGGAAACACCATATATTTT.

The chain joins TRBV7-2 to TRBJ1-2; 9 bases agree with TRBD1. Germline values: CDR1 SGHTA, CDR2 FQGNSA. This CDR3 spans 16 amino acids. Trimming removed 1 base from V and 3 bases from J; junction bases left unmatched: 6. This CDR3 is CASSLGGQGLDYGYTF. CDR3 in DNA: TGTGCCAGCAGCTTAGGGGGACAGGGCTTGGACTATGGCTACACCTTC. Looking up the rest from reference TRBV7-2 and TRBJ1-2 gives the full variable domain: GAGVSQSPSNKVTEKGKDVELRCDPISGHTALYWYRQSLGQGLEFLIYFQGNSAPDKSGLPSDRFSAERTGGSVSTLTIQRTQQEDSAVYLCASSLGGQGLDYGYTFGSGTRLTVV.

This clonotype has only one observation. The gene calls are TRBV9 and TRBJ1-2; D call uncertain. V was pared by 0 bases and J by 8 bases, with 14 bases between. Germline values: CDR1 SGDLS, CDR2 YYNGEE. The CDR3 runs to 14 residues. The DNA of the CDR3 is TGTGCCAGCAGCGTAGTCTCAGGAGTTGGGGGCTACACCTTC. Its translation is CASSVVSGVGGYTF.

This clonotype appeared many times. The genes are TRBV19 and TRBJ1-5, with TRBD1 as a possible D gene (5 bases). Trimming stripped 11 bases from V and 2 bases from J, with 16 bases between. From germline, CDR1 is LNHDA and CDR2 SQIVND (reference sequence). The CDR3 covers 14 residues. CDR3 bases: TGTGCCTCACAAACGGCGGGGGGCAATCAGCCCCAGCATTTT. It is translated as CASQTAGGNQPQHF.

This clonotype was seen many times. This chain joins TRBV7-2 and TRBJ2-3; D gene ambiguous. This CDR3 comprises 14 residues. Trimming pared 7 bases from V and 1 base from J, leaving 12 bases between. Per germline, CDR1 SGHTA and CDR2 FQGNSA. CDR3 in DNA: TGTGCCAGCACCGAGGCTACGGGCACAGATACGCAGTATTTT. Translating it yields CASTEATGTDTQYF.

This rearrangement joins TRBV4-3 to TRBJ1-6; no definite D call. The CDR3 consists of 16 residues. The ends were cut back, 0 bases at V and 4 bases at J, with 10 bases in the middle. The germline V gene encodes CDR1 LGHNA and CDR2 YSLEER. The CDR3: CASSQERTVYNSPLHF. CDR3 bases: TGCGCCAGCAGCCAAGAGCGGACGGTATATAATTCACCCCTCCACTTT.

Ten or more counts support this clonotype. V is TRBV27 and J is TRBJ2-2; D possibly matches TRBD1 or TRBD2 (5 bases each). With 3 bases removed from V and 5 bases from J, the gap between germline ends came to 10 bases. Germline V CDR1 and CDR2: MNHEY, SMNVEV (reference sequence). This CDR3 is 14 amino acids long. The CDR3 sequence: CASSLGDRTGELFF. CDR3 nucleotides: TGTGCCAGCAGTTTGGGGGATCGGACCGGGGAGCTGTTTTTT.

The chain carries TRBV15 and TRBJ2-7; TRBD2 might be the D (6 bases). This CDR3 has 12 amino acids. Germline V CDR1 and CDR2: LNHNV, YYDKDF (reference sequence). Trimming took off 8 bases at V and 4 bases at J, with 12 bases between the two ends. DNA of the CDR3: TGTGCCACCTCGGAGGGAGTTTACGAGCAGTACTTC. This sequence encodes CATSEGVYEQYF. Full variable domain (outside the CDR3, taken from reference TRBV15 and TRBJ2-7): DAMVIQNPRYQVTQFGKPVTLSCSQTLNHNVMYWYQQKSSQAPKLLFHYYDKDFNNEADTPDNFQSRRPNTSFCFLDIRSPGLGDTAMYLCATSEGVYEQYFGPGTRLTVT.

At least ten counts were recorded for this clonotype. The chain combines TRBV6-2 or TRBV6-3 with TRBJ2-7; unclear D gene. The germline V and J ends were trimmed by 4 bases and 5 bases, with 21 bases remaining between them. This CDR3 contains 16 residues. Germline V gene sequence: CDR1 MNHEY, CDR2 SVGEGT. Here the CDR3 reads CASSFPPRSKGDEQYF. The DNA for the CDR3 is TGTGCCAGCAGTTTCCCCCCGAGATCCAAGGGCGACGAGCAGTACTTC.

This clonotype was detected ten times or more. The chain joins TRBV7-8 to TRBJ2-3, with D tentatively TRBD2 (6 bases). This CDR3 is 16 amino acids long. Trimming removed 4 bases from V and 5 bases from J, with 19 bases in between. Germline CDR1 is SGHVS and CDR2 is FQNEAQ. CDR3 sequence (DNA): TGTGCCAGCAGCTCAACGTCCGCCGGGACTGGAGATACGCAGTATTTT. Protein: CASSSTSAGTGDTQYF.

This clonotype was counted between two and nine times. The chain carries TRBV28 and TRBJ2-7; D gene ambiguous. CDR3 length equals 11 residues. Germline V lookup: CDR1 MDHEN, CDR2 SYDVKM. The V end was cut by 7 bases, the J end by 0 bases, with 4 bases between. DNA for the CDR3: TGTGCCAGCACCGTCTCCTACGAGCAGTACTTC. Amino acids: CASTVSYEQYF.

The chain has TRBV6-6 and TRBJ2-6; D is ambiguous. The CDR3 runs to 16 residues. V gave up 0 bases and J gave up 3 bases, with 9 bases separating them. Germline CDR1 MNHNY, CDR2 SVGAGI (reference sequence). The CDR3 is CASSYSQGYGANVLTF. CDR3 nucleotides: TGTGCCAGCAGTTACTCCCAAGGGTATGGGGCCAACGTCCTGACTTTC.

The chain recombines TRBV12-3 or TRBV12-4 with TRBJ2-3, with TRBD2 matching 7 bases. The CDR3 runs to 14 residues. With V trimmed by 8 bases and J by 2 bases, 7 bases remained unmatched. This chain's CDR3 is CASGRAGSTDTQYF. The CDR3 nucleotides read TGTGCCAGCGGAAGAGCGGGATCCACAGATACGCAGTATTTT.

About this clonotype: One junction end disagrees with the germline gene, perhaps due to a read error. The chain employs TRBV6-5 and TRBJ2-2, with a tentative D call TRBD2 (6 bases). There are 16 residues in the CDR3. The germline gives CDR1 MNHEY, CDR2 SVGAGI. The CDR3 spells CASSYSWTPNTGGLFF. DNA for the CDR3: TGTGCCAGCAGTTACTCCTGGACTCCGAACACCGGGGGGCTGTTTTTT.

On this clonotype: A much larger clone differs by one base, so this may be a read error. This chain links TRBV7-2 with TRBJ1-2; D is unclear. Germline CDR1 reads SGHTA; CDR2 reads FQGNSA. The length of the CDR3 is 13 residues. This CDR3 reads CASSSELGVGFTF. CDR3 nucleotide sequence: TGTGCCAGCAGTTCTGAGCTTGGGGTTGGCTTCACCTTC.

The sample holds many counts of this clonotype. The V and J genes are TRBV7-8 and TRBJ2-5; 8 bases are shared with TRBD1. The CDR3 totals 17 residues. Germline V CDR1 and CDR2: SGHVS, FQNEAQ. The V and J ends lost 5 bases and 5 bases, in that order; junction bases with no gene match: 16. The CDR3 region is CASSIRMTGAMGETQYF. Written as DNA, the CDR3 is TGTGCCAGCAGCATACGAATGACAGGGGCAATGGGGGAGACCCAGTACTTC. Full variable domain (remainder filled in from reference TRBV7-8 and TRBJ2-5): GAGVSQSPRYKVAKRGQDVALRCDPISGHVSLFWYQQALGQGPEFLTYFQNEAQLDKSGLPSDRFFAERPEGSVSTLKIQRTQQEDSAVYLCASSIRMTGAMGETQYFGPGTRLLVL.

This clonotype was seen a handful of times. This sequence joins TRBV6-6 and TRBJ2-3; D might be TRBD2 (6 bases). This CDR3 contains 15 residues. The germline V and J ends were trimmed by 6 bases and 0 bases, with 13 bases remaining between them. Looked up from germline, CDR1 is MNHNY and CDR2 is SVGAGI (reference sequence). In DNA form, the CDR3 reads TGTGCCAGCAGGCTACTGGCGGGGAGCACAGATACGCAGTATTTT. Its translation is CASRLLAGSTDTQYF.

The rearrangement links TRBV28 to TRBJ2-3; 10 bases map to TRBD2. Unmatched junction bases numbered 18, after V lost 5 bases and J lost 4 bases. CDR3 length: 19 amino acids. Per the germline V gene, CDR1 is MDHEN and CDR2 is SYDVKM. The CDR3 reads CASSTPPLSSGRDSDTQYF. Here the CDR3 DNA reads TGTGCCAGCAGTACCCCCCCCCTGTCTAGCGGGAGAGACTCAGATACGCAGTATTTT.

This clonotype was counted many times. The genes are TRBV6-5 and TRBJ2-7, with 10 bases identical to TRBD2. The CDR3 spans 16 residues. The germline gives CDR1 MNHEY, CDR2 SVGAGI. The V segment lost 0 bases and the J segment 3 bases; nucleotides outside the gene matches: 5. The CDR3 DNA reads as TGTGCCAGCAGTTACTCTATCCTAGCGGGAGACTACGAGCAGTACTTC. Translating it yields CASSYSILAGDYEQYF.

In the case of this clonotype: A read error may produce the germline difference seen at one junction end. CDR3 nucleotide sequence: TGTGCCAGCAGTTCGCCGGGTTGGCTAGCGGGATTGGAGAACACCGGGGACCTGGTTTTT. This sequence encodes CASSSPGWLAGLENTGDLVF. V and J are TRBV6-5 and TRBJ2-2, with TRBD2 matching over 9 bases. This CDR3 comprises 20 residues. CDR1 is MNHEY, CDR2 SVGAGI, per germline.

This clonotype has at least ten counts. The rearrangement uses TRBV12-3 or TRBV12-4 and TRBJ1-5, with D unclear. The CDR3 contains 15 residues. The germline V and J ends were trimmed by 8 bases and 0 bases, with 14 bases remaining between them. CDR3 DNA: TGTGCCAGCGGTAAAAGAGAGTATAGCAATCAGCCCCAGCATTTT. Protein: CASGKREYSNQPQHF.

The V call is TRBV20-1, the J call TRBJ1-5; D perhaps matches TRBD1 (5 bases). Per germline, CDR1 DFQATT and CDR2 SNEGSKA (reference sequence). Trimming removed 0 bases from V and 6 bases from J, with 24 bases in between. The CDR3 runs 18 residues. For the CDR3, the DNA is TGCAGTGCTAGAGATGGGGGAGGGTCTGGTTTTTTCCGTCAGCCCCAGCATTTT. This translates into CSARDGGGSGFFRQPQHF.

V is TRBV20-1 and J is TRBJ1-4; D is perhaps TRBD1 (5 bases). The CDR3 covers 14 residues. From germline, CDR1 is DFQATT and CDR2 SNEGSKA (reference sequence). Trimming took 3 bases from V and 7 from J, leaving 15 bases between them. The CDR3 here is CSASDGAEVEKLFF. The CDR3 coding sequence is TGCAGTGCTAGTGACGGGGCGGAGGTTGAAAAACTGTTTTTT.

V usage is TRBV7-2 and J usage is TRBJ2-2; either TRBD1 or TRBD2 may supply D (7 bases each). CDR3 length equals 15 residues. Germline V gene data show CDR1 as SGHTA and CDR2 as FQGNSA. The V end was cut by 2 bases, the J end by 7 bases, with 14 bases between. The CDR3 DNA is TGTGCCAGCAGCTTACGTGGGGGGGACAGCGGGGAGCTGTTTTTT. It translates to CASSLRGGDSGELFF.

This clonotype occurred many times. The CDR3 here is CASSLPGEDGDTQYF. The CDR3 nucleotides read TGTGCCAGCAGTTTACCCGGGGAGGATGGAGATACGCAGTATTTT. This chain joins TRBV12-3 or TRBV12-4 and TRBJ2-3, with D tentatively TRBD2 (6 bases). The CDR3 is 15 amino acids. Trimming pared 2 bases from V and 5 bases from J, leaving 14 bases between.